In its sample, the clone carrying this TCR beta chain was seen a few times. The sample belongs to a study of patients and donors after allogeneic stem cell transplantation. Using its own MiXCR run on the RT-PCR reads, TCRdb lists one record per CDR3 protein. The table includes about 72,000 distinct CDR3 sequences, less than 30% detected once. The CDR3 contains 13 residues. CDR1 and CDR2 (germline): MNHNY, SVGAGI (reference sequence). The V end was cut by 3 bases, the J end by 10 bases, with 10 bases between. The sequencing input was blood, either unsorted or a sorted T cell fraction (not recorded which). The TCR originated in a human donor who was either an allogeneic HSCT recipient or a stem cell or donor lymphocyte infusion donor (not recorded which). It is not recorded whose cells these are; they may come from a transplant donor. V is TRBV6-6 and J is TRBJ1-6; D is uncertain. DNA of the CDR3: TGTGCCAGCAGTTATTCCGAATACTCACCCCTCCACTTT. Its translation: CASSYSEYSPLHF.